The T cell receptor (beta chain) described here comes from a study of blood T cell repertoires in COVID-19. In the study overall: The origin of the acute and convalescent COVID-19 samples was the United States, Italy and Spain. T cells, B-cell-depleted T cells, or PBMCs provided the cDNA or gDNA that served as material.

Per the original data handling: Amplification of reference gene primers was used by the study to estimate nucleated cell counts. Measured with immunoSEQ multiplex PCR; TCRdb has only the in-frame clones, and not every one. The V and J calls and clone size are taken from that table; D and trimming were inferred from the DNA. Of approximately 88,000 clones in the sample, 80% were seen once. This CDR3 comprises 15 residues. After removal of 1 base from V and 2 bases from J, the junction contained 3 bases not matched to a gene. Germline loops: CDR1 SGHTA, CDR2 FQGTGA. The specimen was peripheral blood. The receptor comes from an elderly woman with acute or convalescent COVID-19. The rearrangement joins TRBV7-3 to TRBJ2-3; 7 nucleotides agree with TRBD2. CDR3: CASSLSGGFTDTQYF. Written as DNA, the CDR3 is TGTGCCAGCAGCTTAAGCGGGGGATTCACAGATACGCAGTATTTT.